The following is a T cell receptor (beta chain) sequence with its context. The data were obtained in a study of shared clonotypes between healthy human individuals. Assay: immunoSEQ multiplex PCR; the TCRdb copy retains only in-frame clones and omits some. The sample holds roughly 2.6 million clones; around 94% are singletons and the top ten take 0.14%. The origin of this receptor is a man between 18 and 29 years old in good health. Sequenced material: naive CD4+ T cells sorted from blood. Subset meaning: CD45RA+ positively selected.

DNA of the CDR3: TGTGCCAGCAGCACCTACCCATCGGCTAGCCTGATCCACAATGAGCAGTTCTTC. Its translation is CASSTYPSASLIHNEQFF. This chain links TRBV7-2 with TRBJ2-1, with TRBD2 as a possible D gene (5 bases). Between the trimmed V and J ends, which lost 5 bases and 5 bases, there was a span of 25 bases. CDR1 is SGHTA and CDR2 is FQGNSA in the germline V gene. This CDR3 spans 18 amino acids.